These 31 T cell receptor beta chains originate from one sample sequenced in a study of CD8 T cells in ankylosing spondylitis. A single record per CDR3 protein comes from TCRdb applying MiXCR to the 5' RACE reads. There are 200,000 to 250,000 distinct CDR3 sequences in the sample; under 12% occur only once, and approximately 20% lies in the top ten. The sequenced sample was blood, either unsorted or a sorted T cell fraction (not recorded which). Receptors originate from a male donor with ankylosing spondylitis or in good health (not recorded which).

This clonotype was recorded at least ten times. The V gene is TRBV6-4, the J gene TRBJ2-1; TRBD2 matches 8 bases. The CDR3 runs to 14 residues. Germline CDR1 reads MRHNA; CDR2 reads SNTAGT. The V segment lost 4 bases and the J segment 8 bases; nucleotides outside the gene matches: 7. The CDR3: CASSAAGGRDEQFF. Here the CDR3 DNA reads TGTGCCAGCAGTGCGGCGGGGGGCAGAGATGAGCAGTTCTTC.

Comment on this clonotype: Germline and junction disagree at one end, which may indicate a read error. CDR3 bases: TGTGCCAGCAGTGGGGGCAGTACTAACTATGGCTACCCCTTC. It codes for CASSGGSTNYGYPF. The J gene is TRBJ1-2, the V gene TRBV12-3 or TRBV12-4; weak D call: TRBD1 (6 bases). CDR3 length equals 14 residues.

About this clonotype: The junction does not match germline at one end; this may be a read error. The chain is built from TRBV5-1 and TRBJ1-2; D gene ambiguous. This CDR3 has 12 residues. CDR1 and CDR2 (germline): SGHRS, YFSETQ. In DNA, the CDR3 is TGCGCCAGCAGCCCGGGGAGCTATGGCTACCCCTTC. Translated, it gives CASSPGSYGYPF.

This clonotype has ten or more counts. CDR3 amino acids: CASSPTGGSYEQYF. The CDR3 DNA reads as TGTGCCAGCAGCCCTACAGGGGGGTCCTACGAGCAGTACTTC. The V call is TRBV7-9, the J call TRBJ2-7, with 8 bases that match TRBD1. The CDR3 is 14 amino acids. V lost 5 bases to trimming and J lost 1 base; unmatched junction nucleotides: 4. Looked up from germline, CDR1 is SEHNR and CDR2 is FQNEAQ (reference sequence).

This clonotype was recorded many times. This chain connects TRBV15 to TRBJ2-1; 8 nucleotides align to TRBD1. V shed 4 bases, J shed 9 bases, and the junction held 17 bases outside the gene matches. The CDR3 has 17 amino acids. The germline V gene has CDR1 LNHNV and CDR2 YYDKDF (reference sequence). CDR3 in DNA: TGTGCCACCAGCATTCTTTACCCAGGACAGGGCGAAACTGAGCAGTTCTTC. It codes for CATSILYPGQGETEQFF.

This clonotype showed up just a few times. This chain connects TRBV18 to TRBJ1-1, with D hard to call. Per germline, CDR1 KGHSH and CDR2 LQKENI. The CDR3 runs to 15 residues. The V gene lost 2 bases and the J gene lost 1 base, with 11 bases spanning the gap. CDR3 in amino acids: CASSPISAGNTEAFF. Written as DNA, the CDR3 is TGTGCCAGCTCACCAATTTCCGCGGGGAACACTGAAGCTTTCTTT. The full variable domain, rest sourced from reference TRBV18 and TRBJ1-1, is NAGVMQNPRHLVRRRGQEARLRCSPMKGHSHVYWYRQLPEEGLKFMVYLQKENIIDESGMPKERFSAEFPKEGPSILRIQQVVRGDSAAYFCASSPISAGNTEAFFGQGTRLTVV.

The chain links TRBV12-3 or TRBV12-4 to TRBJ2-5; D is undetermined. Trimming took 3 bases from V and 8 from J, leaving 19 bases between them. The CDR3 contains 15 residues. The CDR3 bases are TGTGCCAGCAGTTTGCCCGGTTCGAAGAGTAAAACCCAGTACTTC. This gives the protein CASSLPGSKSKTQYF.

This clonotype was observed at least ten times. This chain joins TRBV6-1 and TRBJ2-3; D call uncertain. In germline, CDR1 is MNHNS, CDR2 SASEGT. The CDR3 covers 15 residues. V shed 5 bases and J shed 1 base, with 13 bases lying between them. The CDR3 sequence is CASSRRRPGTDTQYF. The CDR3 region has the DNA TGTGCCAGCAGTCGGCGGAGACCCGGCACAGATACGCAGTATTTT.

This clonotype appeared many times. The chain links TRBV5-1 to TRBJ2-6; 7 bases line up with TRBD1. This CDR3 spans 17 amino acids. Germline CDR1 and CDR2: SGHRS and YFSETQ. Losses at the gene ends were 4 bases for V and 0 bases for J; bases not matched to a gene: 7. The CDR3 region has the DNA TGCGCCAGCAGCATTGACAGGGTGGGCTCTGGGGCCAACGTCCTGACTTTC. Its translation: CASSIDRVGSGANVLTF.

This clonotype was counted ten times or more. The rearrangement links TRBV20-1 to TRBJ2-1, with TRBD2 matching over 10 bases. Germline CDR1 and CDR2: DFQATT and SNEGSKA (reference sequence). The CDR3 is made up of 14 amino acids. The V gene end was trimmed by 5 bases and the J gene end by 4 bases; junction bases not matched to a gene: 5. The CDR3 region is CSAVLAGVYNEQFF. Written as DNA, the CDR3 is TGCAGTGCTGTTCTAGCGGGGGTTTACAATGAGCAGTTCTTC.

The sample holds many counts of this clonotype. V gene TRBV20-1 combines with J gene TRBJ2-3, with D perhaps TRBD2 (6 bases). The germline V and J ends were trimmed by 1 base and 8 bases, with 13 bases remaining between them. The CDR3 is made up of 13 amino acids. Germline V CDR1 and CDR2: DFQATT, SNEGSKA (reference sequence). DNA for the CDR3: TGCAGTGCTAGAGTTAGCGGAGGCAGTACGCAGTATTTT. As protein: CSARVSGGSTQYF.

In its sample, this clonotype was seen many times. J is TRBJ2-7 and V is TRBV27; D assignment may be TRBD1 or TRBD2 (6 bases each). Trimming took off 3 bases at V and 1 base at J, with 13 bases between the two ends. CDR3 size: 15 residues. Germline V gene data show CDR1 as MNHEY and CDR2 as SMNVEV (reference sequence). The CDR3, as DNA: TGTGCCAGCAGTTTTCGGAGGGGGGAATCCTACGAGCAGTACTTC. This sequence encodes CASSFRRGESYEQYF.

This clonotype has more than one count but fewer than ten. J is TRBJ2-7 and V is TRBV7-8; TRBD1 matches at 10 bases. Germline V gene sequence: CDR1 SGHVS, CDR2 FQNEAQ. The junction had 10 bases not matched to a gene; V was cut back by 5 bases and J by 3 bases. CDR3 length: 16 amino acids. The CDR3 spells CASSLPGTGAFYEQYF. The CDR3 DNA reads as TGTGCCAGCAGCCTCCCCGGGACAGGGGCGTTCTACGAGCAGTACTTC.

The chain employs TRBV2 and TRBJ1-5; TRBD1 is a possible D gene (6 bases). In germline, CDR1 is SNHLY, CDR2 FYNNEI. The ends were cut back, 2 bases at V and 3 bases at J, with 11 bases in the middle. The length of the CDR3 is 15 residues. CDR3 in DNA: TGTGCCAGCAGTGAACGGGACATCCCCAATCAGCCCCAGCATTTT. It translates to CASSERDIPNQPQHF.

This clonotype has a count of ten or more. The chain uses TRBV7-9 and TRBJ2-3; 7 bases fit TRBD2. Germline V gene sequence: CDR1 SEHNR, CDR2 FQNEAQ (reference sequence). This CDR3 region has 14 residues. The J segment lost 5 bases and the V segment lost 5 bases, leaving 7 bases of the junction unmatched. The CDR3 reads CASSPTGGLDTQYF. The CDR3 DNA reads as TGTGCCAGCAGCCCTACGGGGGGACTAGATACGCAGTATTTT.

Written as DNA, the CDR3 is TGTGCCAGCATCAAAGGGACACCAAGCCGGACCCAGTACTTC. This gives the protein CASIKGTPSRTQYF. V and J are TRBV12-3 or TRBV12-4 and TRBJ2-5; a weak D match, TRBD1 (6 bases). Trimming removed 7 bases at V and 7 bases at J, with 19 bases between. This CDR3 has 14 amino acids.

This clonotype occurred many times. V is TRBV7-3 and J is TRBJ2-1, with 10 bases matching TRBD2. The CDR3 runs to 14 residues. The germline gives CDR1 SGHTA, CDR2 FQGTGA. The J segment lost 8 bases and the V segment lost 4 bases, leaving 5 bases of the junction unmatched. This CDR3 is CASSSQRGGDEQFF. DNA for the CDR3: TGTGCCAGCAGCTCCCAGCGGGGGGGTGATGAGCAGTTCTTC.

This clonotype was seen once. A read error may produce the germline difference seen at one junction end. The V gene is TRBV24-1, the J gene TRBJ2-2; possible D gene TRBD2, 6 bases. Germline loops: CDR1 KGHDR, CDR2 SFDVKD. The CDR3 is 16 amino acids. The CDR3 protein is CATGVGTLVGTGELLF. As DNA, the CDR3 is TGTGCCACCGGAGTCGGGACTCTAGTCGGCACCGGGGAGCTGCTTTTT.

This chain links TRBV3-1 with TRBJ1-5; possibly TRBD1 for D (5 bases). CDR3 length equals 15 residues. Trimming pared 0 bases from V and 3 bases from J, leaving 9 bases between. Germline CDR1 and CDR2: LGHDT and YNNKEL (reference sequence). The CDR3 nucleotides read TGTGCCAGCAGCCAAGATGTCAGGGTCAATCAGCCCCAGCATTTT. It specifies CASSQDVRVNQPQHF. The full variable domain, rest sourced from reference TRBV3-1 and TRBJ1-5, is DTAVSQTPKYLVTQMGNDKSIKCEQNLGHDTMYWYKQDSKKFLKIMFSYNNKELIINETVPNRFSPKSPDKAHLNLHINSLELGDSAVYFCASSQDVRVNQPQHFGDGTRLSIL.

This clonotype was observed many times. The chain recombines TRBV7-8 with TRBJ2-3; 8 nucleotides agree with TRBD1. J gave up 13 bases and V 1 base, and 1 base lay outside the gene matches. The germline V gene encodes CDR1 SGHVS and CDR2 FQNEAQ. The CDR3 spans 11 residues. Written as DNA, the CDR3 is TGTGCCAGCAGCTTAGGGACAGGGAAGTATTTT. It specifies CASSLGTGKYF.

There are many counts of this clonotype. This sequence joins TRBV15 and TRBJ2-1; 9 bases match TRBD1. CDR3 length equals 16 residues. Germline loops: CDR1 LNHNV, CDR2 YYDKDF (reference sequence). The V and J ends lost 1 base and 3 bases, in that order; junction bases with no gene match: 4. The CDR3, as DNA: TGTGCCACCAGCAGAGGACAGGGGGGAATCTACAATGAGCAGTTCTTC. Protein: CATSRGQGGIYNEQFF.

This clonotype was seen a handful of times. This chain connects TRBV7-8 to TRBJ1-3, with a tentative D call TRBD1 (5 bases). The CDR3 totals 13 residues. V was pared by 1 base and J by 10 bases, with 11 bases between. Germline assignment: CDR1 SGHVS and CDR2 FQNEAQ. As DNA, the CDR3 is TGTGCCAGCAGCTTAGGGGGCCTTGGGACCATATATTTT. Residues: CASSLGGLGTIYF.

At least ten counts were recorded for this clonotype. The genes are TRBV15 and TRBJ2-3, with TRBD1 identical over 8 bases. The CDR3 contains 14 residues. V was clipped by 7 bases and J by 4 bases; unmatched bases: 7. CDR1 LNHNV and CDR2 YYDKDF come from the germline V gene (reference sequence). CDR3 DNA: TGTGCCACCACGGACAGGGAAGTTTCAGATACGCAGTATTTT. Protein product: CATTDREVSDTQYF.

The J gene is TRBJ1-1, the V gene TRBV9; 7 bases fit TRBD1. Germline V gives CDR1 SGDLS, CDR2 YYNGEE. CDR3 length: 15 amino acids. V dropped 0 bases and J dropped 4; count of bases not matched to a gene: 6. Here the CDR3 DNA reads TGTGCCAGCAGCGTAGGAAATTCAGGGGGCACTGAAGCTTTCTTT. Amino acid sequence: CASSVGNSGGTEAFF.

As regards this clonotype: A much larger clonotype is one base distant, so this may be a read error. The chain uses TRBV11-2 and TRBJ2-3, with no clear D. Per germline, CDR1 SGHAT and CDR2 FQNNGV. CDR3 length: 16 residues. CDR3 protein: CASNLDGDVSTDTQYF. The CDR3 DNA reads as TGTGCCAGCAACTTAGATGGAGACGTTAGCACAGATACGCAGTATTTT.

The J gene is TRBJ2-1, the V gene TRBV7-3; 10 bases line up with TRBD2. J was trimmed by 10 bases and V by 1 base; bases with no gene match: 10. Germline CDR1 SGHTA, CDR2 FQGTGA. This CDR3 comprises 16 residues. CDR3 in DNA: TGTGCCAGCAGCTTAATAACTAGCGGGGCCCCTGGGGAGCAGTTCTTC. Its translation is CASSLITSGAPGEQFF.

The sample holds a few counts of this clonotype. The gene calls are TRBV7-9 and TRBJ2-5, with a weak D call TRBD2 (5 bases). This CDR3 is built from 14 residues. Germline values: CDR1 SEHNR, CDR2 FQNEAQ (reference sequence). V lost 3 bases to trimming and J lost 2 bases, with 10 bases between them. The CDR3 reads CASSLLADQETQYF. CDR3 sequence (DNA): TGTGCCAGCAGCTTGCTAGCAGATCAAGAGACCCAGTACTTC.

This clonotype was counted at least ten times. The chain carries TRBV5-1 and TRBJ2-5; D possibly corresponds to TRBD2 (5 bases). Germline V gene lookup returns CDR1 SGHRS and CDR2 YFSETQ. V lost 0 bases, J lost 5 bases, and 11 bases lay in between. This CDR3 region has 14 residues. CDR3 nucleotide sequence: TGCGCCAGCAGCTTGGAGAATAGCGCGGAGACCCAGTACTTC. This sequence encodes CASSLENSAETQYF.

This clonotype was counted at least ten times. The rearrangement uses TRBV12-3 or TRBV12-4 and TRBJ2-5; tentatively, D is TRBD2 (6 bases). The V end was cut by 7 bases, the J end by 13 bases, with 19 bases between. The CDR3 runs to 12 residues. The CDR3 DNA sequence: TGTGCCAGCACTCTCGCGGGGCACCTTCGGTACTTC. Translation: CASTLAGHLRYF.

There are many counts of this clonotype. CDR3 nucleotide sequence: TGTGCCAGCAGCTTCAGTTTGATCACAGATACGCAGTATTTT. It codes for CASSFSLITDTQYF. The chain combines TRBV7-6 with TRBJ2-3; D is unresolved. The germline V gene has CDR1 SGHVS and CDR2 FNYEAQ. The CDR3 is made up of 14 amino acids. Trimming left V 3 bases short and J 2 bases short, with 9 bases between.

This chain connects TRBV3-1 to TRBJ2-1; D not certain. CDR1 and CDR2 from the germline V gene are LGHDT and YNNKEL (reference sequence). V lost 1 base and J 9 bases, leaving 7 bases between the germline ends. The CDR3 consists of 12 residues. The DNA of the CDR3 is TGTGCCAGCAGCCAAGCAGAGTCTGAGCAGTTCTTC. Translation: CASSQAESEQFF.